These T cell receptor beta chains were read from a single sample in a study of neoadjuvant anti-PD-1 for oral cavity cancer. This table comes from immunoSEQ multiplex PCR, and its TCRdb copy is limited to in-frame clones, with some not included. Among some 15,000 clones, 60% to 75% were seen once, and the ten largest hold 2.5% to 3.5%. The sequenced sample was PBMCs, obtained before nivolumab (anti-PD-1) treatment. These receptors all come from a person between 40 and 80 years old with oral cavity squamous cell carcinoma. The CDR3 runs from the conserved cysteine through the conserved F or W. A D gene is named only where the DNA matches it firmly. Clone size is not always given. Where it is, it says once, few, many or a class for expanded clones.

clone size	D gene	V gene	J gene	CDR3 protein	CDR3 DNA
NA	TRBD1	TRBV19	TRBJ1-1	CASSTHRGVSTEAFF	TGTGCCAGTAGTACTCACAGGGGGGTAAGCACTGAAGCTTTCTTT
NA	NA	TRBV5-6	TRBJ2-1	CASSLAPTTVYNEQFF	TGTGCCAGCAGCTTGGCTCCTACCACCGTCTACAATGAGCAGTTCTTC
once	TRBD2	TRBV6-1	TRBJ2-3	CASSEGWIMTSGGRGEDTQYF	TGTGCCAGCAGTGAAGGGTGGATTATGACTAGCGGGGGCCGAGGGGAAGATACGCAGTATTTT
NA	TRBD2	TRBV5-4	TRBJ2-1	CASSLSAGGSYNEQFF	TGTGCCAGCAGCTTGTCAGCGGGAGGTTCCTACAATGAGCAGTTCTTC
NA	NA	TRBV4-2	TRBJ2-1	CASSQDDGAAYNEQFF	TGTGCCAGCAGCCAAGACGACGGGGCTGCCTACAATGAGCAGTTCTTC
NA	NA	TRBV27	TRBJ2-7	CASSRLFTYEQYF	TGTGCCAGCAGCCGACTATTCACCTACGAGCAGTACTTC
NA	NA	TRBV7-3	TRBJ2-5	CASSLKAGLGETQYF	TGTGCCAGCAGCTTAAAGGCGGGCTTGGGGGAGACCCAGTACTTC
few	TRBD2	TRBV7-9	TRBJ2-5	CASSLLAGEETQYF	TGTGCCAGCAGTTTACTAGCGGGAGAGGAGACCCAGTACTTC
NA	TRBD1	TRBV7-7	TRBJ2-2	CASSPDPGTGSPGELFF	TGTGCCAGCAGCCCAGATCCCGGGACAGGTTCCCCCGGGGAGCTGTTTTTT
NA	NA	TRBV27	TRBJ2-7	CASGGPSGGDSYEQYF	TGTGCCAGCGGGGGCCCATCCGGCGGGGATTCCTACGAGCAGTACTTC
NA	NA	TRBV14	TRBJ1-2	CASSQDAGHGSYTF	TGTGCCAGCAGCCAAGACGCCGGACACGGCAGCTACACCTTC
NA	TRBD1	TRBV5-1	TRBJ1-2	CASSRGTELYGYTF	TGCGCCAGCAGCCGCGGGACAGAGTTGTATGGCTACACCTTC
NA	NA	TRBV28	TRBJ1-5	CASGPGGYNQPQHF	TGTGCCAGCGGCCCGGGGGGATACAATCAGCCCCAGCATTTT
NA	TRBD2	TRBV9	TRBJ2-1	CASSAGLAAYNEQFF	TGTGCCAGCAGCGCGGGACTAGCGGCCTACAATGAGCAGTTCTTC
NA	TRBD1	TRBV2	TRBJ2-5	CASSALGGQETQYF	TGTGCCAGCAGTGCACTAGGGGGCCAGGAGACCCAGTACTTC
NA	NA	TRBV25-1	TRBJ2-7	CANPQLSSYEQYF	TGTGCCAACCCTCAATTGAGCTCCTACGAGCAGTACTTC
few	TRBD2	TRBV19	TRBJ2-1	CASRLAGSNEQFF	TGTGCCAGCCGACTAGCGGGATCTAATGAGCAGTTCTTC
NA	NA	TRBV10-3	TRBJ1-2	CAISEQEGGYTF	TGTGCCATCAGTGAGCAAGAGGGTGGCTACACCTTC
NA	TRBD1	TRBV10-3	TRBJ1-1	CAISATGTGATEAFF	TGTGCCATCAGTGCTACCGGGACAGGGGCCACTGAAGCTTTCTTT
NA	NA	TRBV28	TRBJ2-7	CASSYFGGGSSYEQYF	TGTGCCAGCAGTTATTTTGGGGGCGGGAGCTCCTACGAGCAGTACTTC
NA	NA	TRBV11-2	TRBJ1-2	CASSSIRQVQTISGYGYTF	TGTGCCAGCAGCTCGATTAGACAGGTCCAAACTATTTCGGGATATGGCTACACCTTC
NA	NA	TRBV30	TRBJ2-7	CAWSWDPRGEQYF	TGTGCCTGGAGTTGGGACCCGAGAGGCGAGCAGTACTTC
NA	NA	TRBV5-1	TRBJ2-5	CASSLEPGAGETQYF	TGCGCCAGCAGCTTGGAGCCGGGGGCCGGCGAGACCCAGTACTTC
NA	TRBD1	TRBV5-5	TRBJ2-5	CASSRTGRETQYF	TGTGCCAGCAGCAGGACAGGGAGAGAGACCCAGTACTTC
NA	NA	TRBV27	TRBJ1-6	CASSTIGRSSYNSPLHF	TGTGCCAGCAGTACCATTGGCCGGAGCTCCTATAATTCACCCCTCCACTTT
NA	NA	TRBV20-1	TRBJ1-1	CSAQKSTEAFF	TGCAGTGCCCAAAAGAGCACTGAAGCTTTCTTT
NA	TRBD1	TRBV6-1	TRBJ2-1	CASTEQGARYNEQFF	TGTGCCAGCACTGAACAGGGGGCGCGGTACAATGAGCAGTTCTTC
NA	TRBD2	TRBV4-1	TRBJ2-1	CASSPPRAGVPEQFF	TGCGCCAGCAGCCCCCCGAGAGCGGGAGTACCTGAGCAGTTCTTC
NA	NA	TRBV27	TRBJ2-2	CASSSTRTANTGELFF	TGTGCCAGCAGTTCTACCCGGACAGCGAACACCGGGGAGCTGTTTTTT
NA	TRBD1	TRBV4-1	TRBJ2-7	CASSQLLRDRSYEQYF	TGCGCCAGCAGCCAACTTCTCCGGGACAGATCCTACGAGCAGTACTTC
NA	NA	TRBV4-1	TRBJ1-1	CASFGIGRGDTEAFF	TGCGCCAGCTTTGGAATAGGTCGGGGGGACACTGAAGCTTTCTTT
NA	NA	TRBV4-1	TRBJ2-7	CASSQGDGRYEQYF	TGCGCCAGCAGCCAGGGCGACGGGAGATACGAGCAGTACTTC
NA	NA	TRBV28	TRBJ2-6	CASTVSGANVLTF	TGTGCCAGCACTGTTTCTGGGGCCAACGTCCTGACTTTC
NA	TRBD2	TRBV7-9	TRBJ2-7	CASSSTSGSENYEQYF	TGTGCCAGCAGCTCTACTAGCGGGAGCGAAAACTACGAGCAGTACTTC
NA	TRBD1	TRBV7-9	TRBJ2-7	CASSLEETGNTYEQYF	TGTGCCAGCAGCTTGGAGGAGACAGGGAATACCTACGAGCAGTACTTC
NA	NA	TRBV9	TRBJ1-1	CASSGGQLGGDTEAFF	TGTGCCAGCAGCGGAGGTCAATTGGGAGGAGACACTGAAGCTTTCTTT
NA	TRBD2	TRBV19	TRBJ2-7	CASSAGLAGNEQYF	TGTGCCAGTAGTGCGGGACTAGCGGGAAACGAGCAGTACTTC
NA	NA	TRBV7-9	TRBJ1-5	CASSSQGSNQPQHF	TGTGCCAGCAGCTCGCAGGGTAGCAATCAGCCCCAGCATTTT
NA	NA	TRBV27	TRBJ1-3	CASSLVGSSGNTIYF	TGTGCCAGCAGTTTAGTGGGAAGCTCTGGAAACACCATATATTTT
few	TRBD1	TRBV27	TRBJ1-1	CASSFRGPGTEAFF	TGTGCCAGCAGTTTCAGGGGGCCCGGGACTGAAGCTTTCTTT
once	NA	TRBV5-1	TRBJ2-5	CASSPNQETQYF	TGCGCCAGCAGCCCAAATCAAGAGACCCAGTACTTC
NA	NA	TRBV15	TRBJ2-3	CATSRDVQRDTDTQYF	TGTGCCACCAGCAGAGACGTTCAACGGGACACAGATACGCAGTATTTT
NA	NA	TRBV11-2	TRBJ2-3	CASSPVGRTDTQYF	TGTGCCAGCAGCCCCGTGGGCCGCACAGATACGCAGTATTTT
NA	TRBD1	TRBV6-4	TRBJ1-1	CASSHGQGAEAFF	TGTGCCAGCAGCCACGGACAGGGCGCTGAAGCTTTCTTT
NA	TRBD1	TRBV19	TRBJ1-2	CASSISRQGGDNYGYTF	TGTGCCAGTAGTATCTCCCGACAGGGGGGCGATAACTATGGCTACACCTTC
NA	TRBD1	TRBV7-8	TRBJ2-7	CASSQDREDYGQYF	TGTGCCAGCAGCCAGGACAGGGAGGACTACGGGCAGTACTTC
NA	NA	TRBV6-5	TRBJ2-1	CASCVRGSYNEQFF	TGTGCCAGCTGTGTCAGGGGTTCCTACAATGAGCAGTTCTTC
NA	NA	TRBV19	TRBJ2-1	CASSISGSGPYNEQFF	TGTGCCAGTAGTATTTCAGGGTCGGGCCCCTACAATGAGCAGTTCTTC
NA	TRBD2	TRBV11-2	TRBJ2-2	CASSFPREGHNTGELFF	TGTGCCAGCAGCTTCCCGCGGGAGGGCCACAACACCGGGGAGCTGTTTTTT
NA	TRBD1	TRBV5-5	TRBJ1-5	CASSPEPQGNNQPQHF	TGTGCCAGCAGCCCGGAGCCACAGGGGAACAATCAGCCCCAGCATTTT
NA	TRBD2	TRBV10-3	TRBJ2-5	CAIGTTISGGRETQYF	TGTGCCATCGGGACCACAATCAGCGGGGGGCGGGAGACCCAGTACTTC
NA	NA	TRBV9	TRBJ2-1	CASSVESVLYNEQFF	TGTGCCAGCAGCGTAGAGTCAGTTCTTTACAATGAGCAGTTCTTC
NA	TRBD1	TRBV2	TRBJ2-4	CASRRQGGLENIQYF	TGTGCCAGCAGGAGACAGGGCGGTTTAGAAAACATTCAGTACTTC
NA	NA	TRBV7-9	TRBJ2-4	CASSPGLGRLKNIQYF	TGTGCCAGCAGCCCAGGGTTGGGACGACTGAAAAACATTCAGTACTTC
few	NA	TRBV10-2	TRBJ1-6	CASSEAYSYNSPLHF	TGCGCCAGCAGTGAGGCATACTCCTATAATTCACCCCTCCACTTT